In this sample, the clone carrying this T cell receptor beta chain turned up a few times. Its antigen remains unknown. Ophthalmopathy patients showed a Clinical Activity Score of at least 3, NOSPECS grade of at least 4 and duration under 3 months. Germline V gene lookup returns CDR1 PRHDT and CDR2 FYEKMQ (reference sequence). The V gene lost 4 bases and the J gene lost 5 bases, with 12 bases spanning the gap. The CDR3 is made up of 14 amino acids. This sample is part of a study of T cells in Graves' hyperthyroidism and ophthalmopathy. Amplification targeted TCR beta CDR3 regions from RNA transcripts. The study used the HTBI primer set for a first-round RT-PCR of the TCR CDR3. MiXCR, run by TCRdb on the multiplex PCR reads, gives a single entry per CDR3 protein. The data contain approximately 600,000 distinct CDR3 sequences, under 25% of them singletons. Study conclusions and caveats: Ophthalmopathy onset followed model prediction by a median approximately 5.9 months.

V usage is TRBV13 and J usage is TRBJ2-1; tentative D call: TRBD1 (6 bases). The receptor's source is a man aged 25 to 40 with Graves' ophthalmopathy. Sequences were obtained from blood. This CDR3 is CASSSAGANNEQFF. The CDR3 nucleotides read TGTGCCAGCAGCTCAGCAGGGGCTAACAATGAGCAGTTCTTC.